A selection of T cell receptor beta chains follows, all from one sample in a study of shared clonotypes between healthy human individuals. Clones were read by immunoSEQ multiplex PCR, and TCRdb kept only the in-frame ones, dropping some. Of hundreds of thousands of clones listed, roughly four fifths are singletons. The sequencing input was PBMCs. All receptors derive from a middle-aged woman in good health. Some clones in this sample may be carry-over from other donors' samples. Both conserved end residues are part of each CDR3. Fields, in order: D gene, J gene, clone size, V gene, CDR3 protein, CDR3 DNA. A D gene is named only where the DNA matches it firmly. Rows give clone size only sometimes, using once, few, many, or a class for an expanded clone.

D gene: TRBD1
J gene: TRBJ2-7
clone size: .
V gene: TRBV4-1
CDR3 protein: CASSQDNRGTYEQYF
CDR3 DNA: TGCGCCAGCAGCCAAGATAACAGGGGAACCTACGAGCAGTACTTC

D gene: TRBD1
J gene: TRBJ1-2
clone size: .
V gene: TRBV15
CDR3 protein: CATSSPGGDYGYTF
CDR3 DNA: TGTGCCACCAGCAGTCCAGGGGGCGACTATGGCTACACCTTC

D gene: TRBD1
J gene: TRBJ2-1
clone size: .
V gene: TRBV29-1
CDR3 protein: CSVELDRGLYDEQFF
CDR3 DNA: TGCAGCGTTGAACTGGACAGGGGGCTTTACGATGAGCAGTTCTTC

D gene: .
J gene: TRBJ2-5
clone size: .
V gene: TRBV6-1
CDR3 protein: CASSEMLGVQYF
CDR3 DNA: TGTGCCAGCAGTGAAATGTTGGGGGTGCAGTACTTC

D gene: TRBD1
J gene: TRBJ2-1
clone size: .
V gene: TRBV29-1
CDR3 protein: CSVTGTGVYNEQFF
CDR3 DNA: TGCAGCGTTACAGGGACAGGGGTCTACAATGAGCAGTTCTTC

D gene: .
J gene: TRBJ2-2
clone size: .
V gene: TRBV18
CDR3 protein: CASSRDTGTGELFF
CDR3 DNA: TGTGCCAGCTCACGCGACACAGGCACCGGGGAGCTGTTTTTT

D gene: .
J gene: TRBJ2-7
clone size: .
V gene: TRBV10-3
CDR3 protein: CAISAGPPTEGYF
CDR3 DNA: TGTGCCATCAGTGCGGGACCTCCTACCGAGGGGTACTTC

D gene: TRBD2
J gene: TRBJ2-1
clone size: .
V gene: TRBV2
CDR3 protein: CASLTEREGGNEQFF
CDR3 DNA: TGTGCCAGCTTAACCGAGCGGGAGGGGGGAAATGAGCAGTTCTTC

D gene: .
J gene: TRBJ1-3
clone size: .
V gene: TRBV19
CDR3 protein: CASSAHGTHRVGNTIYF
CDR3 DNA: TGTGCCAGTAGTGCCCACGGGACTCACAGGGTTGGAAACACCATATATTTT

D gene: TRBD2
J gene: TRBJ2-7
clone size: .
V gene: TRBV5-1
CDR3 protein: CASSVSGSLYEQYF
CDR3 DNA: TGCGCCAGCAGCGTTAGCGGGAGCCTTTACGAGCAGTACTTC

D gene: .
J gene: TRBJ2-5
clone size: many
V gene: TRBV7-3
CDR3 protein: CASSPEGAEETQYF
CDR3 DNA: TGTGCCAGCAGCCCGGAGGGGGCGGAGGAGACCCAGTACTTC

D gene: .
J gene: TRBJ2-7
clone size: .
V gene: TRBV9
CDR3 protein: CASSKGGAGSSYEQYF
CDR3 DNA: TGTGCCAGCAGCAAGGGGGGAGCGGGGAGCTCCTACGAGCAGTACTTC

D gene: .
J gene: TRBJ2-1
clone size: once
V gene: TRBV9
CDR3 protein: CASSVDEGWSEQFF
CDR3 DNA: TGTGCCAGCAGCGTAGATGAGGGGTGGAGTGAGCAGTTCTTC

D gene: .
J gene: TRBJ2-6
clone size: once
V gene: TRBV9
CDR3 protein: CASSALGTSYSGANVLTF
CDR3 DNA: TGTGCCAGCAGCGCTCTAGGGACTTCTTACTCTGGGGCCAACGTCCTGACTTTC

D gene: .
J gene: TRBJ1-2
clone size: .
V gene: TRBV7-2
CDR3 protein: CASWGVYYGYTF
CDR3 DNA: TGTGCCAGCTGGGGCGTGTACTATGGCTACACCTTC

D gene: .
J gene: TRBJ2-5
clone size: .
V gene: TRBV2
CDR3 protein: CASSEDTQETQYF
CDR3 DNA: TGTGCCAGCAGTGAGGACACCCAAGAGACCCAGTACTTC

D gene: TRBD2
J gene: TRBJ2-5
clone size: many
V gene: TRBV5-4
CDR3 protein: CASSAGGNRRQETQYF
CDR3 DNA: TGTGCCAGCAGCGCGGGGGGGAACAGACGACAAGAGACCCAGTACTTC

D gene: .
J gene: TRBJ2-7
clone size: .
V gene: TRBV28
CDR3 protein: CASSSSATGAYEQYF
CDR3 DNA: TGTGCCAGCAGTTCATCGGCCACGGGCGCCTACGAGCAGTACTTC

D gene: .
J gene: TRBJ2-7
clone size: .
V gene: TRBV6-6
CDR3 protein: CASSPASYEQYF
CDR3 DNA: TGTGCCAGCAGTCCAGCATCCTACGAGCAGTACTTC

D gene: .
J gene: TRBJ2-1
clone size: .
V gene: TRBV4-3
CDR3 protein: CASSQDPPPRPNEQFF
CDR3 DNA: TGCGCCAGCAGCCAAGATCCACCCCCGCGGCCCAATGAGCAGTTCTTC

D gene: TRBD2
J gene: TRBJ2-1
clone size: .
V gene: TRBV30
CDR3 protein: CAWRAKGLAGDGSYNEQFF
CDR3 DNA: TGTGCCTGGAGGGCTAAAGGACTAGCGGGAGATGGCTCCTACAATGAGCAGTTCTTC

D gene: TRBD1
J gene: TRBJ2-1
clone size: .
V gene: TRBV2
CDR3 protein: CASSGTGGYNEQFF
CDR3 DNA: TGTGCCAGCAGTGGGACAGGGGGTTACAATGAGCAGTTCTTC

D gene: .
J gene: TRBJ2-3
clone size: .
V gene: TRBV7-3
CDR3 protein: CASRRTTYDTQYF
CDR3 DNA: TGTGCCAGCAGGCGGACCACCTACGATACGCAGTATTTT

D gene: TRBD1
J gene: TRBJ1-2
clone size: .
V gene: TRBV10-3
CDR3 protein: CAISAGTGNGYGYTF
CDR3 DNA: TGTGCCATCAGTGCCGGGACAGGGAATGGCTATGGCTACACCTTC

D gene: TRBD1
J gene: TRBJ1-2
clone size: many
V gene: TRBV11-2
CDR3 protein: CASSSSRTGKYGYTF
CDR3 DNA: TGTGCCAGCAGCTCATCCAGGACAGGGAAATATGGCTACACCTTC